This record concerns one T cell receptor (beta chain) sequence. Researchers divided each subset's genomic DNA evenly across several immunoSEQ plates. TCRdb's copy holds only in-frame clones and misses some; the assay was immunoSEQ multiplex PCR. The sample has hundreds of thousands of clones; 73% are singletons. The entry originates in a study of shared clonotypes between healthy human individuals. Healthy adults negative for HIV, lacking recent acute infections or vaccinations, served as donors. CDR3 length equals 13 residues. CDR1 WNHNN and CDR2 SYGVQD come from the germline V gene (reference sequence). V was shortened by 7 bases and J by 2 bases, with 11 bases between the two germline ends.

The V and J genes are TRBV10-1 and TRBJ2-5; the D gene is possibly TRBD1 (5 bases). The sequence came from a man aged 25-45 years in good health. The material sequenced was memory CD4+ T cells sorted from blood. Described subset: CD45RA-negative fraction. Here the CDR3 reads CASKDPGQETQYF. The CDR3 coding sequence is TGCGCCAGCAAGGATCCAGGGCAAGAGACCCAGTACTTC.